The clone carrying this T cell receptor (beta chain) has at least ten counts. The antigen is undetermined. The sample comes from a study of T cell repertoires in cytomegalovirus infection. Study-level points and caveats: Public TCR beta family frequency separated CMV-and-HLA carriers, including in an independent cohort.

MiXCR, run by TCRdb on the reads, gives a single entry per CDR3 protein. The sample contains fewer than 550,000 distinct CDR3 sequences, approximately 11% of which appear only once. V was shortened by 4 bases and J by 1 base, with 18 bases between the two germline ends. Per the germline V gene, CDR1 is MDHEN and CDR2 is SYDVKM. This CDR3 comprises 17 residues. Sequenced input: PBMCs. The chain has TRBV28 and TRBJ2-3, with D perhaps matching TRBD1 or TRBD2 (5 bases each). The source of this sequence is a human donor in good health (CMV status not recorded). Some clones in this sample may be carry-over from other donors' samples. CDR3 coding DNA: TGTGCCAGCAGTTCCTCCCGAGGGAAAGGGGGCACAGATACGCAGTATTTT. Translating gives CASSSSRGKGGTDTQYF.